These T cell receptor beta chains were read from a single sample in a study of blood T cell repertoires in COVID-19. Sequenced by immunoSEQ multiplex PCR; TCRdb stores in-frame clones only, minus some. The profile shows approximately 390,000 clones, around 89% of them singletons. Sequencing was done on a sample of peripheral blood. These receptor sequences come from a man between 18 and 35 years old with active or convalescent COVID-19. Each CDR3 is given with its conserved first and last residue. A D gene is named only where the DNA matches it firmly. Only some rows state a clone size, as once, few, many or a class for expanded clones.

v_call,d_call,clone_size,j_call,cdr3_length,cdr3_nt,cdr3_aa
TRBV6-5,-,once,TRBJ1-5,13,TGTGCCAGCAGCCGCCTCGGAGCATTCCCCCAGCATTTT,CASSRLGAFPQHF
TRBV3-1/TRBV3-2,-,once,TRBJ2-5,14,TGTGCCAGCAGCCAAGACCGTAACCAAGAGACCCAGTACTTC,CASSQDRNQETQYF
TRBV5-1,TRBD1,-,TRBJ1-2,13,TGCGCCAGCCGCAGACAGGGGCCCTATGGCTACACCTTC,CASRRQGPYGYTF
TRBV6-5,-,-,TRBJ1-5,13,TGTGCCAGCAGTAGACAGGGCAATCAGCCCCAGCATTTT,CASSRQGNQPQHF
TRBV7-9,-,few,TRBJ1-2,10,TGTGCCAGCGGAGACTATGGCTACACCTTC,CASGDYGYTF
TRBV4-2,-,once,TRBJ2-1,15,TGTGCCAGCAGCCAAGACCAGACAGCCTACAATGAGCAGTTCTTC,CASSQDQTAYNEQFF
TRBV5-8,TRBD2,once,TRBJ2-5,14,TGTGCCAGCAGCTTTTGGGGAGGGGAAGAGACCCAGTACTTC,CASSFWGGEETQYF
TRBV15,-,-,TRBJ1-2,15,TGTGCCACCAGCAGAGAGTATAGGGGTAACTATGGCTACACCTTC,CATSREYRGNYGYTF
TRBV20-1,TRBD2,-,TRBJ2-7,14,TGCAGTGCTAGTCGACTAGCGGGGGGCTGGGAGCAGTACTTC,CSASRLAGGWEQYF
TRBV6-5,-,-,TRBJ2-7,14,TGTGCCAGCAGGGCAATAGGGGGTTCCTACGAGCAGTACTTC,CASRAIGGSYEQYF
TRBV27,TRBD2,-,TRBJ2-3,16,TGTGCCAGTGGGTTAGCGGGGGGATTTTGGACAGATACGCAGTATTTT,CASGLAGGFWTDTQYF
TRBV7-9,TRBD2,-,TRBJ2-2,18,TGTGCCAGCAGCCAAATTGGGACTAGCGGGGGGAACACCGGGGAGCTGTTTTTT,CASSQIGTSGGNTGELFF
TRBV9,-,-,TRBJ2-3,15,TGTGCCAGCAGCGTAGCGGAGGGGATTGCGGATACGCAGTATTTT,CASSVAEGIADTQYF
TRBV7-8,TRBD2,-,TRBJ2-7,17,TGTGCCAGCAGCTTAGAGGCTAGCGGGGGGGCAGGCTACGAGCAGTACTTC,CASSLEASGGAGYEQYF
TRBV3-1/TRBV3-2,TRBD2,-,TRBJ2-7,16,TGTGCCAGCAGTCCAGGATTCGGGAGGGACCACTACGAGCAGTACTTC,CASSPGFGRDHYEQYF
TRBV5-6,TRBD1,-,TRBJ1-6,15,TGTGCCAGCAGCTTCGACAGGGAGGAGTATTCACCCCTCCACTTT,CASSFDREEYSPLHF
TRBV19,-,-,TRBJ2-3,14,TGTGCCAGTACCATCGGACAGAAGAGGGATACGCAGTATTTT,CASTIGQKRDTQYF
TRBV28,TRBD2,-,TRBJ2-5,17,TGTGCCAGCAGCCAGACTAGCGGGGCCCAGTACCAAGAGACCCAGTACTTC,CASSQTSGAQYQETQYF
TRBV7-2,-,-,TRBJ2-7,14,TGTGCCAGCAGCTTGGGGGGTACCTCCTACGAGCAGTACTTC,CASSLGGTSYEQYF
TRBV5-1,TRBD1,-,TRBJ1-2,13,TGCGCCAGCAGAGAGACAGGGGGTTATGGCTACACCTTC,CASRETGGYGYTF
TRBV18,-,few,TRBJ2-5,14,TGTGCCAGCTCACCTGGCAGGGCCCAAGAGACCCAGTACTTC,CASSPGRAQETQYF
TRBV7-3,TRBD1,-,TRBJ2-3,15,TGTGCCAGCAGCCTCGGGACAGGAAGGGCAGATACGCAGTATTTT,CASSLGTGRADTQYF
TRBV5-1,TRBD1,-,TRBJ1-2,16,TGCGCCAGCAGCTTGGGGGACAGGCCACTTAACTATGGCTACACCTTC,CASSLGDRPLNYGYTF
TRBV28,-,-,TRBJ2-5,17,TGTGCCAGCAGTTTAATTAGACAACGGACTTCCCAAGAGACCCAGTACTTC,CASSLIRQRTSQETQYF
TRBV9,TRBD2,-,TRBJ2-3,15,TGTGCCAGCAGCGTAGGTGGCGGGAGGGGTGATACGCAGTATTTT,CASSVGGGRGDTQYF
TRBV25-1,TRBD1,-,TRBJ2-7,17,TGTGCCAGCAGTGAGGAAACCGGGACAGGGGAAGTCTACGAGCAGTACTTC,CASSEETGTGEVYEQYF
TRBV6-5,-,-,TRBJ1-6,13,TGTGCCAGCAAACCAGGGGTTAATTCACCCCTCCACTTT,CASKPGVNSPLHF
TRBV28,-,once,TRBJ1-5,14,TGTGCCAGCATCTGGAGAACTAGCAATCAGCCCCAGCATTTT,CASIWRTSNQPQHF
TRBV7-8,-,-,TRBJ1-2,15,TGTGCCAGCAGCTTAGTAGGCAGGGGTATCGGTGGCTACACCTTC,CASSLVGRGIGGYTF
TRBV7-3,-,-,TRBJ2-2,16,TGTGCCAGCAGTTATACTAGTGGAGGATACACCGGGGAGCTGTTTTTT,CASSYTSGGYTGELFF
TRBV12-3/TRBV12-4,-,-,TRBJ1-2,11,TGTGCCAGCAGGGGACTGATCGGCTACACCTTC,CASRGLIGYTF
TRBV5-5,TRBD2,-,TRBJ2-7,16,TGTGCCAGCAGCTTGTGGGCGGGGGGGGCAACCTACGAGCAGTACTTC,CASSLWAGGATYEQYF
TRBV7-2,-,-,TRBJ1-5,15,TGTGCCAGCAGCTTAGCGTACCAGTTCAATCAGCCCCAGCATTTT,CASSLAYQFNQPQHF
TRBV6-2/TRBV6-3,-,-,TRBJ1-5,19,TGTGCCAGCAGTTACTCCGTAATGCCCGGGAGAAAAGTAAATCAGCCCCAGCATTTT,CASSYSVMPGRKVNQPQHF
TRBV7-2,-,once,TRBJ2-1,16,TGTGCCAGCAGCTTAGAAGTTGTGGGGCTCCGATCGGAGGGGTTCTTC,CASSLEVVGLRSEGFF
TRBV11-3,TRBD1,-,TRBJ2-3,16,TGTGCCAGCAGCTTAACCCCGGCAGGGGGCGCAGATACGCAGTATTTT,CASSLTPAGGADTQYF
TRBV25-1,TRBD1,once,TRBJ1-1,14,TGTGCCAGCAGAGACAGGGCGCGTAGCACTGAAGCTTTCTTT,CASRDRARSTEAFF
TRBV7-3,TRBD1,-,TRBJ1-1,13,TGTGCCAGCAGCTCCGCAGGGGGCTTTGAAGCTTTCTTT,CASSSAGGFEAFF
TRBV4-2,TRBD2,-,TRBJ2-1,17,TGTGCCAGCAGCCAACCGACTAGCGGAGCAATCTACAATGAGCAGTTCTTC,CASSQPTSGAIYNEQFF
TRBV6-2/TRBV6-3,TRBD2,-,TRBJ2-1,18,TGTGCCAGCAGTTACACCCCGCGACTAGCCGCCACCTACAATGAGCAGTTCTTC,CASSYTPRLAATYNEQFF
TRBV28,TRBD1,-,TRBJ2-7,14,TGTGCCAGCAGCCAACAGGGGGTTTCCTACGAGCAGTACTTC,CASSQQGVSYEQYF
TRBV27,TRBD2,-,TRBJ2-2,15,TGTGCCAGCAGGCTAGCGGGAGCTGACACCGGGGAGCTGTTTTTT,CASRLAGADTGELFF
TRBV7-9,-,-,TRBJ2-7,13,TGTGCCAGCAGCCTCCCGGGTGGTTACGAGCAGTACTTC,CASSLPGGYEQYF
TRBV7-6,TRBD1,-,TRBJ1-4,15,TGTGCCAGCAGCAAAGGGACAGGGGCGGATGAAAAACTGTTTTTT,CASSKGTGADEKLFF
TRBV7-2,-,-,TRBJ1-2,12,TGTGCCAGCAGCTTAGACGGGGGTGGCTACACCTTC,CASSLDGGGYTF
TRBV7-2,-,-,TRBJ2-3,15,TGTGCCAGCAGCTTAAATAGTGTGGGCACAGATACGCAGTATTTT,CASSLNSVGTDTQYF
TRBV7-3,-,-,TRBJ1-1,15,TGTGCCAGCAGCTTAGATGCAGGTCTGAGCACTGAAGCTTTCTTT,CASSLDAGLSTEAFF
TRBV19,TRBD2,-,TRBJ2-6,23,TGTGCCAGTAGTGTAGCGGGACTTAGACTAGCGGGGGACCCAGAGTCTGGGGCCAACGTGCTGACTTTC,CASSVAGLRLAGDPESGANVLTF
TRBV3-1/TRBV3-2,-,-,TRBJ1-2,15,TGTGCCAGCAGCCAACTGGCATCTCCTAACTATGGCTACACCTTC,CASSQLASPNYGYTF
TRBV27,TRBD2,-,TRBJ2-1,15,TGTGCCAGCAGTTTAAACAGCGGGGCTTACAATGAGCAGTTCTTC,CASSLNSGAYNEQFF
TRBV7-3,-,-,TRBJ2-3,13,TGTGCCAGCAGCCCAGGGTACACAGATACGCAGTATTTT,CASSPGYTDTQYF
TRBV28,-,few,TRBJ2-7,14,TGTGCCAGCAGTTTTCTGGGGAGCTCCTACGAGCAGTACTTC,CASSFLGSSYEQYF
TRBV11-2,TRBD2,-,TRBJ2-1,15,TGTGCCAGCAGTCGAACTAGCGCTGTTATCAATGAGCAGTTCTTC,CASSRTSAVINEQFF
TRBV28,-,-,TRBJ1-2,17,TGTGCCAGCAGTTTACCTCCTCGGGAGACGACTAACTATGGCTACACCTTC,CASSLPPRETTNYGYTF
TRBV4-3,TRBD1,-,TRBJ1-2,15,TGCGCCAGCAGCCAATTGGACAGGGGAGACTATGGCTACACCTTC,CASSQLDRGDYGYTF
TRBV27,TRBD1,-,TRBJ1-4,15,TGTGCCAGCAGTTTTGAGGGACAGGGGAATGAAAAACTGTTTTTT,CASSFEGQGNEKLFF
TRBV4-2,TRBD2,-,TRBJ2-1,15,TGTGCCAGCAACCGACTTGGACTAGCGGGCAATGAGCAGTTCTTC,CASNRLGLAGNEQFF
TRBV7-2,TRBD1,-,TRBJ1-5,15,TGTGCCAGCAGGGGCGGGACAGGGGTGAATCAGCCCCAGCATTTT,CASRGGTGVNQPQHF
TRBV7-9,TRBD1,-,TRBJ2-5,15,TGTGCCAGCAGCCGAGTGGGACAGTACCAAGAGACCCAGTACTTC,CASSRVGQYQETQYF